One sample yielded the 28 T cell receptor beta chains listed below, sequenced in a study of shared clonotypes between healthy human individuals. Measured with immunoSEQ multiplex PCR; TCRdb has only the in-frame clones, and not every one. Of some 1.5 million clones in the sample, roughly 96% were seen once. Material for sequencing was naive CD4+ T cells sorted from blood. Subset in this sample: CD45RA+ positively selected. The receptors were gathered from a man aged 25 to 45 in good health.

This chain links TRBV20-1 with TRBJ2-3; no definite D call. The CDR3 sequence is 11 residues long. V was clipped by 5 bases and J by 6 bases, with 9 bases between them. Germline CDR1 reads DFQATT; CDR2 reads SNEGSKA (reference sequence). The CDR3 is CSAVDSDTQYF. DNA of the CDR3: TGCAGTGCTGTTGACTCGGATACGCAGTATTTT.

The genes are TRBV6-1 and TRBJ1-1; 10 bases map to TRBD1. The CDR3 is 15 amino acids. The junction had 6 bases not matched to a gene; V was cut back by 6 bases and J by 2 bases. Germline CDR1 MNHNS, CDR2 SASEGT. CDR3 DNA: TGTGCCAGCAGAGCCGACAGGGGGCGTAACACTGAAGCTTTCTTT. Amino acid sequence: CASRADRGRNTEAFF.

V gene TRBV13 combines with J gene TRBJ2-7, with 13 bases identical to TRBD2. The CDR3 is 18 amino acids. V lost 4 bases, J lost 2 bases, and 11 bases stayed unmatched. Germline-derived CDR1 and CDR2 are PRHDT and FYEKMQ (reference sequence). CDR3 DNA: TGTGCCAGCAGCTCCCCACGACTAGCGGGAGGCGCTCCCTACGAGCAGTACTTC. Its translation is CASSSPRLAGGAPYEQYF.

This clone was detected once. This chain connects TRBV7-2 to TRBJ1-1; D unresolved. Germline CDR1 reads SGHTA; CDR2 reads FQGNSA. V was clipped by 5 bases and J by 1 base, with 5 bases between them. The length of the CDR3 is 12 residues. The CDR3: CASSTPNTEAFF. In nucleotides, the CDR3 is TGTGCCAGCAGCACCCCGAACACTGAAGCTTTCTTT.

The CDR3 DNA sequence: TGCGCCAGCAGCGAAGCCCCTTTTGACAGGACGCAGTATTTT. Its translation is CASSEAPFDRTQYF. V and J are TRBV10-1 and TRBJ2-3, with D possibly matching TRBD1 (6 bases). Trimming took 6 bases from V and 9 from J, leaving 19 bases between them. This CDR3 has 14 residues. Germline CDR1 reads WNHNN; CDR2 reads SYGVQD (reference sequence).

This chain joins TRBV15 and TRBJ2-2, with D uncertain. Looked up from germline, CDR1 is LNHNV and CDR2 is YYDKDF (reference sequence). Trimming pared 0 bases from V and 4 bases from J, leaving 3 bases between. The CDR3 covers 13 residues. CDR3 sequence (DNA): TGTGCCACCAGCAGAGATCCCACCGGGGAGCTGTTTTTT. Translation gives CATSRDPTGELFF.

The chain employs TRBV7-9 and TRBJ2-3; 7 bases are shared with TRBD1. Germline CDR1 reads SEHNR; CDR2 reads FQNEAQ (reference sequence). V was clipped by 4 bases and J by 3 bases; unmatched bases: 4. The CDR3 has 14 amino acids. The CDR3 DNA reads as TGTGCCAGCAGCTCTACAGGGGTGACAGATACGCAGTATTTT. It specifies CASSSTGVTDTQYF.

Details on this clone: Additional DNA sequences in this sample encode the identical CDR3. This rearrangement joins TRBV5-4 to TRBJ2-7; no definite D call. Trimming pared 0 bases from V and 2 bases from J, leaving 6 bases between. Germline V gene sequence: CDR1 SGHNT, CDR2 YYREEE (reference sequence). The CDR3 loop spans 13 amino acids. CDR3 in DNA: TGTGCCAGCAGCTTGGGACGCGCCTACGAGCAGTACTTC. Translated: CASSLGRAYEQYF.

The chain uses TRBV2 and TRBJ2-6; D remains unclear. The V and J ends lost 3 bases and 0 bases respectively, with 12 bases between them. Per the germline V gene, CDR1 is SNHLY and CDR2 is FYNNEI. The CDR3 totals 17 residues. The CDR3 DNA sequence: TGTGCCAGCAGTGAGTATTTCCAAGCCTCTGGGGCCAACGTCCTGACTTTC. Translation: CASSEYFQASGANVLTF.

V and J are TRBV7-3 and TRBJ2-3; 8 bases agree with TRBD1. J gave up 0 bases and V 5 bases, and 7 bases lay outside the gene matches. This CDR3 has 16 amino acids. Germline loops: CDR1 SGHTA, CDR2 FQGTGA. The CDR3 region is CASSVGTGPSTDTQYF. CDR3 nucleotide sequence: TGTGCCAGCAGCGTGGGGACAGGTCCTAGCACAGATACGCAGTATTTT.

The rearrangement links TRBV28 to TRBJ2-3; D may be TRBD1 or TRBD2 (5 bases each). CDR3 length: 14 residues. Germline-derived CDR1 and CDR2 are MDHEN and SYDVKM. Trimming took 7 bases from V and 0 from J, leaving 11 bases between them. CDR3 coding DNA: TGTGCCAGCATGCCGGGACGGAGCACAGATACGCAGTATTTT. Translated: CASMPGRSTDTQYF.

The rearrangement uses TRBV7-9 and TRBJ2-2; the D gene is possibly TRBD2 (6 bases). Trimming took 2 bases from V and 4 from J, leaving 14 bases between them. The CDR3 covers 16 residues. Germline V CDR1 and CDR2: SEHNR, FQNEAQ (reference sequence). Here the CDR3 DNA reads TGTGCCAGCAGCTTACCGGAGGGCCGGGTCACCGGGGAGCTGTTTTTT. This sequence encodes CASSLPEGRVTGELFF.

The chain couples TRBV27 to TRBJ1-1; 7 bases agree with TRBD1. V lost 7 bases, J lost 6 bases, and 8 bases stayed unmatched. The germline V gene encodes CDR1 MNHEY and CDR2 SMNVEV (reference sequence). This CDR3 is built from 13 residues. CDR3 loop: CASMGTVPPEAFF. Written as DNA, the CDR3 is TGTGCCAGCATGGGGACAGTCCCCCCTGAAGCTTTCTTT.

CDR3 amino acids: CASSPTDRYTGELFF. CDR3 DNA: TGTGCCAGCAGTCCGACCGACAGATACACCGGGGAGCTGTTTTTT. The rearrangement links TRBV28 to TRBJ2-2, with a possible D match to TRBD1 (5 bases). With 5 bases removed from V and 3 bases from J, the gap between germline ends came to 13 bases. In germline, CDR1 is MDHEN, CDR2 SYDVKM. This CDR3 is built from 15 residues.

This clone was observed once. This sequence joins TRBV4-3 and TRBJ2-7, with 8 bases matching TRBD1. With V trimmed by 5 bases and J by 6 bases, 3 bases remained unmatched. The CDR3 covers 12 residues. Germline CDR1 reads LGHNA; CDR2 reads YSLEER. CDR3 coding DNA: TGCGCCAGCAGCGCCACAGGGGGCGAGCAGTACTTC. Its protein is CASSATGGEQYF.

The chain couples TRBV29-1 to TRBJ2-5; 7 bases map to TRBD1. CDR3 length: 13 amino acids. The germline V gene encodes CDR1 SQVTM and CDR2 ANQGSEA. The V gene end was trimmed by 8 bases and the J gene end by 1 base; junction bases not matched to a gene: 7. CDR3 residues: CSHRGSGQETQYF. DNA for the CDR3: TGCAGCCACAGGGGATCCGGCCAAGAGACCCAGTACTTC.

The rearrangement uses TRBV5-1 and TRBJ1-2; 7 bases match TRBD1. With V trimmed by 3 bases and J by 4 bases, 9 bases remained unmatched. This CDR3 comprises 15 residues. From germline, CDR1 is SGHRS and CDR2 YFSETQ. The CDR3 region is CASSSAPGQSYGYTF. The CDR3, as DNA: TGCGCCAGCAGCTCCGCCCCGGGACAGTCCTATGGCTACACCTTC.

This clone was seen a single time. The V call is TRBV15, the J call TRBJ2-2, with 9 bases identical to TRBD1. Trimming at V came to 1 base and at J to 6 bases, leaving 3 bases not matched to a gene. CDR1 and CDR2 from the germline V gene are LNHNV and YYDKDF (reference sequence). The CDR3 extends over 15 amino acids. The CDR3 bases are TGTGCCACCAGCAGAGCGGGACAGGGAGCCGGGGAGCTGTTTTTT. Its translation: CATSRAGQGAGELFF.

The CDR3 DNA is TGTGCCAGCAGCCTCGGGCCACACTCTGGAAACACCATATATTTT. It specifies CASSLGPHSGNTIYF. This rearrangement joins TRBV7-2 to TRBJ1-3; D call uncertain. Germline V gene lookup returns CDR1 SGHTA and CDR2 FQGNSA. CDR3 length: 15 residues. Trimming removed 5 bases at V and 0 bases at J, with 11 bases between. The full variable domain, with the rest looked up from reference TRBV7-2 and TRBJ1-3, is GAGVSQSPSNKVTEKGKDVELRCDPISGHTALYWYRQSLGQGLEFLIYFQGNSAPDKSGLPSDRFSAERTGGSVSTLTIQRTQQEDSAVYLCASSLGPHSGNTIYFGEGSWLTVV.

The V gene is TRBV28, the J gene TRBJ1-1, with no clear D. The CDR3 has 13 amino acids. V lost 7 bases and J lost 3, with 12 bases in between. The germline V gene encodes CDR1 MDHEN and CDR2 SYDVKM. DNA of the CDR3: TGTGCCAGCACTAGGGTGACGGACACTGAAGCTTTCTTT. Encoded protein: CASTRVTDTEAFF. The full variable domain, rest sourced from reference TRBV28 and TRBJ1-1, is DVKVTQSSRYLVKRTGEKVFLECVQDMDHENMFWYRQDPGLGLRLIYFSYDVKMKEKGDIPEGYSVSREKKERFSLILESASTNQTSMYLCASTRVTDTEAFFGQGTRLTVV.

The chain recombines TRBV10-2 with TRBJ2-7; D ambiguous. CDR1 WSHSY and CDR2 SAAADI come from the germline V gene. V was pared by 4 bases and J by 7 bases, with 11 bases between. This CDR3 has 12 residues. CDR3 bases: TGCGCCAGCAGTGCGCCCGTTGGGGAGCAGTACTTC. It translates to CASSAPVGEQYF.

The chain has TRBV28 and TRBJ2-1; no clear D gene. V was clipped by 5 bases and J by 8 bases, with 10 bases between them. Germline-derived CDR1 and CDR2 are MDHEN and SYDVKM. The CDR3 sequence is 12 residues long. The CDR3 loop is CASSISAYEQFF. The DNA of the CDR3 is TGTGCCAGCAGTATTTCGGCTTATGAGCAGTTCTTC.

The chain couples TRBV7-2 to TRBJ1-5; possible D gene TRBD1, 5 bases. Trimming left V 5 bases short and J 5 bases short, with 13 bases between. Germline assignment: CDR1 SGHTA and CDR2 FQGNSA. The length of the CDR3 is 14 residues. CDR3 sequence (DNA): TGTGCCAGCAGCCAGGGAGAACGGCATCAGCCCCAGCATTTT. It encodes CASSQGERHQPQHF.

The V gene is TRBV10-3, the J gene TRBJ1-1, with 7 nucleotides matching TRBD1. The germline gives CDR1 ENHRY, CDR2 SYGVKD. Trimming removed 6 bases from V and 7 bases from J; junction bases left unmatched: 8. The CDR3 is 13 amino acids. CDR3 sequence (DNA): TGTGCCATCAGCTCGACAGGGCTCCTTGAAGCTTTCTTT. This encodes CAISSTGLLEAFF.

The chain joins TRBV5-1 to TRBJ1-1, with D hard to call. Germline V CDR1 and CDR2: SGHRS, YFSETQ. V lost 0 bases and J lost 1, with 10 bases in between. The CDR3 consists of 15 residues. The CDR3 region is CASSLAVKENTEAFF. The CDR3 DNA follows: TGCGCCAGCAGCTTGGCCGTGAAAGAGAACACTGAAGCTTTCTTT.

CDR3: CATSRDRDREQFF. The CDR3 DNA is TGTGCCACCAGCAGAGATCGGGACAGGGAGCAGTTCTTC. This rearrangement joins TRBV15 to TRBJ2-1, with 8 nucleotides matching TRBD1. CDR3 length equals 13 residues. Losses at the gene ends were 0 bases for V and 10 bases for J; bases not matched to a gene: 2. Germline V gene data show CDR1 as LNHNV and CDR2 as YYDKDF (reference sequence).

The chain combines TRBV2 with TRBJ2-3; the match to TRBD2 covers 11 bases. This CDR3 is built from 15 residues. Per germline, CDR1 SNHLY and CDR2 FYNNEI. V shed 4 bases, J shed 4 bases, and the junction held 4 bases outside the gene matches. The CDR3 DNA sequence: TGTGCCAGCAGTGTGGGGACTAGCGGTTCAGATACGCAGTATTTT. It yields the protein CASSVGTSGSDTQYF.

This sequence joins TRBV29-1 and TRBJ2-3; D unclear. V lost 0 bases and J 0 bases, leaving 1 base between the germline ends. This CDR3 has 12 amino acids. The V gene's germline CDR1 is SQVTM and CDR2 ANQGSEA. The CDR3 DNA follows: TGCAGCGTTGAAGAAAGCACAGATACGCAGTATTTT. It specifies CSVEESTDTQYF.